This TCR beta chain appears in the sequencing data of a study of blood T cell repertoires in COVID-19. Study context: PBMCs, B-cell-depleted T cells, or T cells were the source of the cDNA or gDNA that made up the material.

Generated by immunoSEQ multiplex PCR, the TCRdb table keeps only in-frame clones and is missing some. The sample yields approximately 84,000 clones, 60% to 75% seen once. The CDR3 covers 15 residues. V gave up 3 bases and J gave up 5 bases, with 15 bases separating them. The germline CDR1 and CDR2 sequences are MNHNS and SASEGT. This sequence originates from a man aged 45-60 years with active or convalescent COVID-19. The V gene is TRBV6-1, the J gene TRBJ2-3; D perhaps matches TRBD2 (5 bases). Sequenced material: peripheral blood. CDR3 sequence reads: CASSDMRIGGDTQYF. The CDR3 coding sequence is TGTGCCAGCAGTGATATGAGAATAGGAGGAGATACGCAGTATTTT.